This TCR beta chain came from a study of cytotoxic CD8 clonotypes in ibrutinib-treated CLL. Profiling relied on immunoSEQ multiplex PCR, and the TCRdb table lists in-frame clones only, not all of them. The table lists roughly 160,000 clones, more than 75% of them singletons. Germline V lookup: CDR1 LGHNA, CDR2 YNFKEQ. The CDR3 totals 14 residues. V lost 4 bases to trimming and J lost 6 bases, with 13 bases between them. The TCR was taken from a human donor with chronic lymphocytic leukemia. The sample in question was PBMCs, obtained after 12 months of ibrutinib treatment. The chain employs TRBV4-2 and TRBJ2-1, with D maybe TRBD2 (7 bases). The CDR3 spells CASSPKGGRNEQFF. The DNA for the CDR3 is TGTGCCAGCAGCCCAAAGGGGGGGCGCAATGAGCAGTTCTTC.